Sequencing of this T cell receptor beta chain was carried out in a study of healthy donors' naive CD4 and CD8 T cells. TCR libraries were built from about 500 ng of total RNA by linear amplification. In the authors' workflow: Roughly 5 healthy donors contributed some 78,000 sequenced TCR alpha transcripts. TCRdb reprocessed the reads with MiXCR, giving one entry per CDR3 protein. TCRdb's processing, not the study's, gives the V and J calls here. The profile shows about 180,000 distinct CDR3 sequences, 65% to 75% of them singletons. Looked up from germline, CDR1 is SQVTM and CDR2 is ANQGSEA. Trimming left V 0 bases short and J 0 bases short, with 12 bases between. The CDR3 has 16 amino acids. Regarding the study as a whole: CDR3 charge plus V and J genes appeared to account for 10% to 15% of CD4/CD8 variance. Reportedly, most V and J gene segments showed naive CD4+ versus CD8+ bias. Bias from naive T cell homeostatic proliferation was not addressed.

Turning to this clonotype: As yet, its antigen is unknown.

J is TRBJ2-1 and V is TRBV29-1, with unresolved D. The sequencing input was naive CD4+ and CD8+ T cells sorted from blood, pooled from several donors. The receptor's source is a pool of human donors in good health; the sample pools cells from several healthy donors. Here the CDR3 reads CSVEDSRGRSYNEQFF. The CDR3 DNA is TGCAGCGTTGAAGACTCGCGCGGCCGCTCCTACAATGAGCAGTTCTTC.